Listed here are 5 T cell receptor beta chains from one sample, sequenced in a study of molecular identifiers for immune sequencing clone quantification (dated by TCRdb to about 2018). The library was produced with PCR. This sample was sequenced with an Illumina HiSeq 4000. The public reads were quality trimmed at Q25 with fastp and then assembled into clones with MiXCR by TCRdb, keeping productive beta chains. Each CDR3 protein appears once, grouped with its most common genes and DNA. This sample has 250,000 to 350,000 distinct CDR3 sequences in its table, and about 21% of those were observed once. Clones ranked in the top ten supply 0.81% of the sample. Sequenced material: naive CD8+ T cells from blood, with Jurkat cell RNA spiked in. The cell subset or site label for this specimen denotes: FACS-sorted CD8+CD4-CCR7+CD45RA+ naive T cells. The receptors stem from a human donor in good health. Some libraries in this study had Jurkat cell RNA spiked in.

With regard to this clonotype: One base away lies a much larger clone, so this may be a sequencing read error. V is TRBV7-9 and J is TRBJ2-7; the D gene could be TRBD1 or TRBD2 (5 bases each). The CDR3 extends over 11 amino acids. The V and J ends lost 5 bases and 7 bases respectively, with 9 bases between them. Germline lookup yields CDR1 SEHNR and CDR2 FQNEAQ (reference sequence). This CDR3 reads CASSAWGEQYF. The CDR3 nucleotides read TGTGCCAGCAGCGCGTGGGGGGAGCAGTACTTC.

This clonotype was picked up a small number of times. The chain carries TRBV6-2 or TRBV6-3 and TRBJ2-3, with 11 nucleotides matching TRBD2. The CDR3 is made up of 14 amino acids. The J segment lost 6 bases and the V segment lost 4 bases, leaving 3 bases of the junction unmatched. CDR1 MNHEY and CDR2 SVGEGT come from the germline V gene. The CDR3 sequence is CASSLAGGFDTQYF. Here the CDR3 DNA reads TGTGCCAGCAGTTTAGCGGGGGGGTTTGATACGCAGTATTTT.

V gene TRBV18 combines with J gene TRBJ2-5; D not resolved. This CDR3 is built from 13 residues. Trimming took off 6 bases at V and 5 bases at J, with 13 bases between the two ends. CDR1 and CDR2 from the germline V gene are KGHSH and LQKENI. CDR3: CASSQYYRETQYF. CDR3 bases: TGTGCCAGCTCCCAATATTACCGGGAGACCCAGTACTTC.

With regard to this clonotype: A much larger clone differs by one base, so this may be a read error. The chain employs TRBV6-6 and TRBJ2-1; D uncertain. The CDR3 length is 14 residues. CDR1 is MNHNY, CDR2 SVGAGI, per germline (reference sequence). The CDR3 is CASSYSNRADERFF. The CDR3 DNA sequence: TGTGCCAGCAGTTACTCGAACCGGGCTGATGAGCGGTTCTTC.

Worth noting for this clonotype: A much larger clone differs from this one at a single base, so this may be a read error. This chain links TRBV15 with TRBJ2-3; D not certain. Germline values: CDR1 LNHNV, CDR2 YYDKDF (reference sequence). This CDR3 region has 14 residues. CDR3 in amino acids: CATGRDSDTDTQYF. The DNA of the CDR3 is TGTGCCACCGGCAGAGACTCCGACACAGATACGCAGTATTTT.